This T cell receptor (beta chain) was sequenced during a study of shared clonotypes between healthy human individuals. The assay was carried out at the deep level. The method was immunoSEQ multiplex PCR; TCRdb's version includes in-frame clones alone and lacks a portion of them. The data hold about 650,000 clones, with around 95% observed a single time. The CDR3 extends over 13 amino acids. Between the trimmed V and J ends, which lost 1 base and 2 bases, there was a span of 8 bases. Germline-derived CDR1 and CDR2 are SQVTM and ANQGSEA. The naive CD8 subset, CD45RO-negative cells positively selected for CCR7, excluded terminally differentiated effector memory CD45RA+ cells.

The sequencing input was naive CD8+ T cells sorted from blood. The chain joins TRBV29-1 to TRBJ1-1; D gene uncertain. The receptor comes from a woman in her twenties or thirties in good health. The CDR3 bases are TGCAGCGTTGAAGTTCCCGCAAACACTGAAGCTTTCTTT. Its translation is CSVEVPANTEAFF.